This paragraph reports one T cell receptor (beta chain). Seattle's enrolled individuals joined amid active infection and were then monitored longitudinally. TCRdb's copy holds only in-frame clones and misses some; the assay was immunoSEQ multiplex PCR. The table lists fewer than 350,000 clones, about nine tenths of them singletons. The data were obtained in a study of blood T cell repertoires in COVID-19. Looked up from germline, CDR1 is SGHRS and CDR2 is YFSETQ. V was cut by 0 bases and J by 2 bases, with 9 bases left in between. The length of the CDR3 is 14 residues. This sequence was found in a woman aged 30 to 39 with COVID-19, enrolled during active disease. Sequenced input: peripheral blood. The rearrangement joins TRBV5-1 to TRBJ2-7, with D possibly matching TRBD2 (5 bases). CDR3 in DNA: TGCGCCAGCAGCTTGGGCGGCGGGCCCTACGAGCAGTACTTC. It codes for CASSLGGGPYEQYF.